The rows below give T cell receptor beta chains drawn from one sample of a study of beta chain features in type 1 diabetes. Generated by immunoSEQ multiplex PCR, the TCRdb table keeps only in-frame clones and is missing some. Among more than 300,000 clones listed, around 7.6% were seen once. Sequencing was performed on central memory CD4+ T cells from blood. The receptors were gathered from a woman under 30 in good health. The conserved cysteine and the conserved F or W are not part of the CDR3 here. Fields, in order: J gene, V gene, CDR3 protein.

j_call: TRBJ2-7
v_call: TRBV4-3
cdr3_aa: ASSQGQGASGREQY

j_call: TRBJ1-2
v_call: TRBV7-2
cdr3_aa: ASSPSGGGYGYT

j_call: TRBJ2-2
v_call: TRBV4-3
cdr3_aa: ASSPRAPGTLNTGELF

j_call: TRBJ2-2
v_call: TRBV7-7
cdr3_aa: ASSDLRLAGGRNTGELF

j_call: TRBJ2-1
v_call: TRBV11-3
cdr3_aa: ASCSSAASSYNEQF

j_call: TRBJ2-3
v_call: TRBV7-3
cdr3_aa: ASSPFSRDVTDTQY

j_call: TRBJ1-1
v_call: TRBV9
cdr3_aa: ASSPGLGGTEAF

j_call: TRBJ1-1
v_call: TRBV7-9
cdr3_aa: ASSLLPFVNTEAF

j_call: TRBJ2-1
v_call: TRBV7-3
cdr3_aa: ASSFSTSSNEQF

j_call: TRBJ2-4
v_call: TRBV25-1
cdr3_aa: ASSEMRADIQY

j_call: TRBJ2-7
v_call: TRBV15
cdr3_aa: ATSIGYEQY

j_call: TRBJ2-4
v_call: TRBV19
cdr3_aa: ASSMGLADAKNIQY

j_call: TRBJ2-2
v_call: TRBV28
cdr3_aa: ASLGRNTGELF

j_call: TRBJ1-5
v_call: TRBV18
cdr3_aa: ASSPDQGLGNQPQH

j_call: TRBJ2-3
v_call: TRBV7-9
cdr3_aa: ASTFVGARADTQY

j_call: TRBJ2-2
v_call: TRBV2
cdr3_aa: ASMRQNTGELF

j_call: TRBJ2-3
v_call: TRBV6-5
cdr3_aa: ASSYSYGTDTQY

j_call: TRBJ2-5
v_call: TRBV4-3
cdr3_aa: ASSKQNTGGRETQY

j_call: TRBJ2-3
v_call: TRBV27
cdr3_aa: ASSSQGGTDTQY

j_call: TRBJ2-1
v_call: TRBV6-5
cdr3_aa: ASSQIRTGWDEQF

j_call: TRBJ2-3
v_call: TRBV4-1
cdr3_aa: ASSGRTGSDTQY

j_call: TRBJ2-3
v_call: TRBV11-2
cdr3_aa: ASSLVWDTQY

j_call: TRBJ2-5
v_call: TRBV2
cdr3_aa: ASSNTGQETQY

j_call: TRBJ2-1
v_call: TRBV7-2
cdr3_aa: ASSGRREGEQF

j_call: TRBJ2-1
v_call: TRBV29-1
cdr3_aa: SVDSSGARDEQF

j_call: TRBJ1-5
v_call: TRBV2
cdr3_aa: ASSLQSYSNQPQH

j_call: TRBJ2-3
v_call: TRBV11-2
cdr3_aa: ASSPSRLVPVG

j_call: TRBJ1-5
v_call: TRBV7-9
cdr3_aa: ASSITGAGQPQH

j_call: TRBJ2-4
v_call: TRBV27
cdr3_aa: ASSLYSGSPNTKNIQY

j_call: TRBJ2-1
v_call: TRBV6-5
cdr3_aa: ASSSTSLAEQF

j_call: TRBJ1-1
v_call: TRBV6-6
cdr3_aa: ASSEYLAF

j_call: TRBJ2-5
v_call: TRBV2
cdr3_aa: ASGRDTQETQY